This T cell receptor (beta chain) came from a study of blood T cell repertoires in COVID-19. About the research overall: In each case, the material was cDNA or gDNA derived from T cells, B-cell-depleted T cells, or PBMCs.

Study processing details: Counts of nucleated cells, estimated from reference gene primer amplification, were obtained. The protocol was immunoSEQ multiplex PCR, while the TCRdb copy is restricted to in-frame clones and leaves out a portion. That table gives V, J and clone size, and the DNA gave D and trimming. This table has tens of thousands of clones, about 83% appearing once. The CDR3 is 15 amino acids. Per the germline V gene, CDR1 is SEHNR and CDR2 is FQNEAQ (reference sequence). Trimming shortened V by 3 bases and J by 6 bases, and 17 bases separated the two germline ends. The receptor was derived from a man aged 35-49 years with acute or convalescent COVID-19. The V and J genes are TRBV7-9 and TRBJ1-2, with TRBD1 as a possible D gene (6 bases). Sequenced sample: peripheral blood. The CDR3 region has the DNA TGTGCCAGCAGCTTCGGGACATTCCTTTTAAATGGCTACACCTTC. Amino acids: CASSFGTFLLNGYTF. Using reference TRBV7-9 and TRBJ1-2 for the parts outside the CDR3, the full variable domain is DTGVSQNPRHKITKRGQNVTFRCDPISEHNRLYWYRQTLGQGPEFLTYFQNEAQLEKSRLLSDRFSAERPKGSFSTLEIQRTEQGDSAMYLCASSFGTFLLNGYTFGSGTRLTVV.